Each of the 7 T cell receptor beta chains below was sequenced from the same sample in a study of cytomegalovirus exposure and HLA in healthy donors. The PCR ran on 60 Vbeta and 13 Jbeta primers. Measured with immunoSEQ multiplex PCR; TCRdb has only the in-frame clones, and not every one. The table lists over 100,000 clones, around 65% of them singletons. The sample taken for sequencing was PBMCs. These receptors were collected from a man in his late teens or twenties in good health and CMV-seronegative.

This chain uses TRBV10-3 with TRBJ1-5; tentatively, D is TRBD1 (6 bases). V gave up 5 bases and J gave up 6 bases, with 14 bases separating them. The CDR3 sequence is 14 residues long. CDR1 is ENHRY and CDR2 is SYGVKD in the germline V gene. This CDR3 is CAISMGGGGQPQHF. The CDR3 DNA reads as TGTGCCATCAGTATGGGGGGGGGCGGTCAGCCCCAGCATTTT.

This chain uses TRBV9 with TRBJ2-2; 8 bases are shared with TRBD1. The CDR3 contains 15 residues. Unmatched junction bases numbered 6, after V lost 4 bases and J lost 4 bases. Germline V gene data show CDR1 as SGDLS and CDR2 as YYNGEE. CDR3 region: CASSIGTGITGELFF. The CDR3 DNA sequence: TGTGCCAGCAGCATCGGGACAGGAATCACCGGGGAGCTGTTTTTT.

The chain carries TRBV21-1 and TRBJ2-5; TRBD2, as called in the table, went unchecked against the DNA. TRBV21-1 is flagged as a pseudogene. The CDR3 extends over 13 amino acids. CDR3 amino acids: CACYTSGEETQYF. CDR3 DNA sequence: TGTGCCTGCTATACTAGCGGGGAAGAGACCCAGTACTTC.

V and J are TRBV10-3 and TRBJ1-2; the D is unclear. In germline, CDR1 is ENHRY, CDR2 SYGVKD. The V gene lost 6 bases and the J gene lost 0 bases, with 5 bases spanning the gap. This CDR3 is built from 12 residues. This CDR3 is CAIRTANYGYTF. The CDR3, as DNA: TGTGCCATCAGGACTGCTAACTATGGCTACACCTTC.

The chain combines TRBV28 with TRBJ1-1; D is unclear. CDR1 is MDHEN, CDR2 SYDVKM, per germline. V dropped 2 bases and J dropped 4 bases, with 11 bases sitting between them. This CDR3 has 14 amino acids. The CDR3 DNA sequence: TGTGCCAGCAGTTTACGCGGGATGGGCACTGAAGCTTTCTTT. Protein sequence: CASSLRGMGTEAFF.

This clone was seen a handful of times. CDR3 DNA: TGTGCCAGCAGTTCAACTATAGCCAAAAACATTCAGTACTTC. Protein sequence: CASSSTIAKNIQYF. The chain carries TRBV28 and TRBJ2-4; the D is unclear. The CDR3 length is 14 residues. CDR1 and CDR2 from the germline V gene are MDHEN and SYDVKM. V was pared by 4 bases and J by 0 bases, with 7 bases between.

This chain uses TRBV18 with TRBJ1-1; TRBD1 matches at 9 bases. Germline V gene data show CDR1 as KGHSH and CDR2 as LQKENI. The CDR3 consists of 15 residues. Trimming removed 3 bases from V and 5 bases from J; junction bases left unmatched: 7. In DNA, the CDR3 is TGTGCCAGCTCACCCATAGACAGGGGGGGTACTGAAGCTTTCTTT. Encoded protein: CASSPIDRGGTEAFF.